One sample yielded the 23 T cell receptor beta chains listed below, sequenced in a study of identical twins. TCRdb ran MiXCR on the 5' RACE reads and lists one entry per CDR3 protein. This table holds about 520,000 distinct CDR3 sequences, about 20% found once. This sample also appeared in a second study, on T cells expressing NK-cell markers.

Sequencing used CD4+ T cells sorted from blood. All receptors come from a woman under 30 in good health.

This chain connects TRBV5-1 to TRBJ2-7, with TRBD1 matching 8 bases. Germline V gives CDR1 SGHRS, CDR2 YFSETQ. The ends lost 2 bases at V and 9 bases at J; junction bases unmatched: 7. The CDR3 covers 13 residues. CDR3 nucleotide sequence: TGCGCCAGCAGCTTTGGACAGGGAGGAGGGCAGTACTTC. Its protein product is CASSFGQGGGQYF.

This chain joins TRBV6-2 or TRBV6-3 and TRBJ2-1; 11 bases are shared with TRBD2. The germline CDR1 and CDR2 sequences are MNHEY and SVGEGT. The V gene end was trimmed by 8 bases and the J gene end by 7 bases; junction bases not matched to a gene: 22. CDR3 length equals 19 residues. CDR3 residues: CASRPILIGSGLAGNEQFF. In DNA form, the CDR3 reads TGTGCCAGCCGACCTATTTTGATCGGGAGTGGACTAGCGGGTAATGAGCAGTTCTTC.

The J gene is TRBJ1-1, the V gene TRBV18; D unclear. Germline lookup yields CDR1 KGHSH and CDR2 LQKENI. The CDR3 has 14 residues. The V end was cut by 6 bases, the J end by 1 base, with 12 bases between. The CDR3 DNA follows: TGTGCCAGCTCCGCGGTCGGGAGGAACACTGAAGCTTTCTTT. Translated, it gives CASSAVGRNTEAFF.

Note on this clonotype: Compared with germline, one end of the junction differs, possibly owing to a read error. The gene calls are TRBV6-2 or TRBV6-3 and TRBJ1-5; TRBD1 is a possible D gene (5 bases). This CDR3 region has 16 residues. Germline values: CDR1 MNHEY, CDR2 SVGEGT. CDR3 loop: CASTDHDSYSNQAQHF. The CDR3 nucleotides are TGTGCCAGCACCGACCACGACAGTTATAGCAATCAGGCCCAGCATTTT.

The chain carries TRBV12-3 or TRBV12-4 and TRBJ1-2; D not certain. This CDR3 region has 13 residues. V gave up 8 bases and J gave up 6 bases, with 16 bases separating them. The CDR3 DNA reads as TGTGCCAGCGGAACCGAAATACCAAATGGCTACACCTTC. It specifies CASGTEIPNGYTF.

The chain combines TRBV10-1 with TRBJ2-2; no clear D gene. V was pared by 8 bases and J by 4 bases, with 2 bases between. The V gene's germline CDR1 is WNHNN and CDR2 SYGVQD (reference sequence). The CDR3 totals 10 residues. CDR3 protein: CASCTGELFF. DNA of the CDR3: TGCGCCAGCTGCACCGGGGAGCTGTTTTTT.

This clonotype was seen repeatedly, ten times or more. This chain connects TRBV20-1 to TRBJ2-1, with 13 bases that match TRBD2. This CDR3 region has 14 residues. Per germline, CDR1 DFQATT and CDR2 SNEGSKA (reference sequence). V trimming: 3 bases; J trimming: 13 bases; junction bases outside the gene matches: 9. The CDR3 coding sequence is TGCAGTGCTAGTCCGGGACTAGCGGGAACGGCTCAGTTCTTC. Protein: CSASPGLAGTAQFF.

This chain uses TRBV10-3 with TRBJ1-1; tentative D call: TRBD1 (6 bases). Germline values: CDR1 ENHRY, CDR2 SYGVKD. This CDR3 spans 14 amino acids. V was pared by 6 bases and J by 2 bases, with 13 bases between. CDR3 in amino acids: CAIRGDTDNTEAFF. CDR3 in DNA: TGTGCCATCAGGGGGGACACAGACAACACTGAAGCTTTCTTT.

The genes are TRBV10-3 and TRBJ2-7, with D possibly called TRBD1 or TRBD2 (6 bases each). CDR3 length: 15 amino acids. The V gene's germline CDR1 is ENHRY and CDR2 SYGVKD. Trimming stripped 5 bases from V and 5 bases from J, with 19 bases between. The CDR3 loop reads CAISSGGLPGHEQYF. CDR3 coding DNA: TGTGCCATCAGTTCCGGGGGCCTCCCAGGCCACGAGCAGTACTTC.

J is TRBJ2-5 and V is TRBV7-9; no definite D call. The V gene's germline CDR1 is SEHNR and CDR2 FQNEAQ (reference sequence). CDR3 length: 12 residues. The V end lost 11 bases, the J end lost 5 bases, and 15 bases lay between the germline ends. CDR3 residues: CAAGSRRETQYF. As DNA, the CDR3 is TGTGCCGCTGGTTCGCGACGGGAGACCCAGTACTTC.

V and J are TRBV9 and TRBJ1-2; 9 nucleotides agree with TRBD1. Unmatched junction bases numbered 12, after V lost 2 bases and J lost 7 bases. This CDR3 contains 16 residues. Germline V CDR1 and CDR2: SGDLS, YYNGEE. CDR3 sequence: CASSVRTGQGLGGYTF. The CDR3, as DNA: TGTGCCAGCAGCGTCAGAACGGGACAGGGTTTAGGTGGCTACACCTTC.

V is TRBV20-1 and J is TRBJ2-3, with 7 bases that match TRBD1. The CDR3 runs to 14 residues. Trimming removed 3 bases from V and 4 bases from J; junction bases left unmatched: 7. CDR1 DFQATT and CDR2 SNEGSKA come from the germline V gene (reference sequence). CDR3 protein: CSARITGVADTQYF. CDR3 sequence (DNA): TGCAGTGCTAGGATAACAGGGGTAGCAGATACGCAGTATTTT.

The rearrangement uses TRBV30 and TRBJ2-7; 7 nucleotides line up with TRBD1. The CDR3 has 12 amino acids. V lost 8 bases, J lost 4 bases, and 8 bases stayed unmatched. Germline values: CDR1 GTSNPN, CDR2 SVGIG (reference sequence). The CDR3 DNA reads TGTGCCCTTCTCGACAGGGCGTACGAGCAGTACTTC. Its protein product is CALLDRAYEQYF.

The CDR3 DNA reads as TGCAGTGCAATACGGACAGGGCCAGATACGCAGTATTTT. Its translation is CSAIRTGPDTQYF. The chain combines TRBV20-1 with TRBJ2-3; 8 nucleotides align to TRBD1. The CDR3 sequence is 13 residues long. The V segment lost 6 bases and the J segment 4 bases; nucleotides outside the gene matches: 6. Per the germline V gene, CDR1 is DFQATT and CDR2 is SNEGSKA (reference sequence).

The chain links TRBV20-1 to TRBJ2-5; D not certain. Germline CDR1 and CDR2: DFQATT and SNEGSKA (reference sequence). This CDR3 has 11 residues. Trimming took 7 bases from V and 1 from J, leaving 7 bases between them. CDR3 amino acids: CSGHPQETQYF. CDR3 nucleotides: TGCAGTGGACACCCCCAAGAGACCCAGTACTTC.

This clonotype has at least ten counts. The CDR3 DNA reads as TGTGCCAGCAGCACCGGGACAGGCTCTAATCAGCCCCAGCATTTT. This sequence encodes CASSTGTGSNQPQHF. This rearrangement joins TRBV28 to TRBJ1-5; 8 bases agree with TRBD1. Germline CDR1 reads MDHEN; CDR2 reads SYDVKM. CDR3 length: 15 residues. After removal of 6 bases from V and 4 bases from J, the junction contained 8 bases not matched to a gene.

The table lists this clonotype with a few counts. The gene calls are TRBV10-3 and TRBJ2-3; tentatively, D is TRBD2 (6 bases). Per germline, CDR1 ENHRY and CDR2 SYGVKD. The CDR3 runs to 13 residues. Trimming left V 7 bases short and J 1 base short, with 9 bases between. The CDR3 DNA reads TGTGCCATCACCCCGGGGGGCACAGATACGCAGTATTTT. Translating it yields CAITPGGTDTQYF.

As regards this clonotype: This is likely a read error, given that the CDR3 carries no conserved phenylalanine or tryptophan at its end. The V call is TRBV5-6, the J call TRBJ1-4; TRBD1 is a possible D gene (5 bases). The germline gives CDR1 SGHDT, CDR2 YYEEEE. The CDR3 is 12 residues long. Trimming stripped 2 bases from V and 11 bases from J, with 10 bases between. CDR3 loop: CASSFRGGKLFV. For the CDR3, the DNA is TGTGCCAGCAGCTTTAGGGGAGGGAAACTGTTTGTT.

This chain joins TRBV20-1 and TRBJ2-3, with 9 bases aligning to TRBD2. Trimming cost V 7 bases and J 6 bases; bases outside gene matches: 8. The CDR3 is 13 amino acids. CDR1 and CDR2 (germline): DFQATT, SNEGSKA (reference sequence). CDR3 bases: TGCAGTGTGGAGAGTAGCGGGAGTGATACGCAGTATTTT. Its protein product is CSVESSGSDTQYF.

This chain uses TRBV6-7 with TRBJ2-7; 9 bases line up with TRBD2. TRBV6-7 is treated as an ORF (open reading frame) with a function not yet certain. Trimming took 10 bases from V and 5 from J; bases not matched to a gene: 15. The CDR3 runs to 15 residues. The CDR3 spells CANSSSGIPADEQYF. The CDR3 DNA reads TGTGCCAACAGCTCTAGCGGGATCCCCGCGGACGAGCAGTACTTC.

This clonotype was recorded a few times. The chain combines TRBV7-2 with TRBJ2-3; D possibly corresponds to TRBD1 (6 bases). CDR1 is SGHTA, CDR2 FQGNSA, per germline. The CDR3 has 15 amino acids. V lost 1 base to trimming and J lost 9 bases, with 17 bases between them. CDR3 coding DNA: TGTGCCAGCAGCTTAGTGGGGGCGAGGGCGCGGACGCAGTATTTT. Translating it yields CASSLVGARARTQYF.

This chain uses TRBV2 with TRBJ2-1; 7 nucleotides align to TRBD1. The CDR3 consists of 15 residues. V shed 5 bases, J shed 2 bases, and the junction held 6 bases outside the gene matches. Germline values: CDR1 SNHLY, CDR2 FYNNEI. CDR3 in DNA: TGTGCCAGCAGTCGCGACAGGGACCCCTACAATGAGCAGTTCTTC. Its protein is CASSRDRDPYNEQFF.

This clonotype was observed a few times. The chain links TRBV4-3 to TRBJ2-1, with 7 bases matching TRBD2. This CDR3 contains 14 residues. Germline lookup yields CDR1 LGHNA and CDR2 YSLEER. With 0 bases clipped from V and 7 bases from J, the junction kept 3 bases outside the gene matches. CDR3 amino acids: CASSQDQRENEQFF. The CDR3, as DNA: TGCGCCAGCAGCCAAGATCAGCGGGAAAATGAGCAGTTCTTC.